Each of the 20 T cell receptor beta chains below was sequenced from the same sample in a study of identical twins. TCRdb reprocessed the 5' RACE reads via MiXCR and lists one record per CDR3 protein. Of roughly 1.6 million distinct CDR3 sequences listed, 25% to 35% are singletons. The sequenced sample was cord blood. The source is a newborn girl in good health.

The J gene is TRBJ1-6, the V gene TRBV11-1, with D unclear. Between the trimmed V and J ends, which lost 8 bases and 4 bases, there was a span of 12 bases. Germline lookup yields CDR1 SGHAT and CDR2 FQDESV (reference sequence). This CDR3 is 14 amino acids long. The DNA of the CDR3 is TGTGCCAGCGCAAAGGACCCTTATAATTCACCCCTCCACTTT. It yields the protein CASAKDPYNSPLHF.

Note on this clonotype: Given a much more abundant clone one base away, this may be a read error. The DNA for the CDR3 is TGCAGTGCTAGATCGGCTAGCTACAATGAGCGGTTCTTC. Translation: CSARSASYNERFF. This chain joins TRBV20-1 and TRBJ2-1, with D perhaps matching TRBD2 (5 bases). Germline CDR1 reads DFQATT; CDR2 reads SNEGSKA (reference sequence). CDR3 length: 13 amino acids.

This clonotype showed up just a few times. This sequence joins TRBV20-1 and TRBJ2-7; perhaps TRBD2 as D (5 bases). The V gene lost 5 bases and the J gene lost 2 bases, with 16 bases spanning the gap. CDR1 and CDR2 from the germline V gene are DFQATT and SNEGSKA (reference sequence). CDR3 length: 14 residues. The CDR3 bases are TGCAGTGCTTCCTCGCAGCGGTCGACCTACGAGCAGTACTTC. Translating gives CSASSQRSTYEQYF.

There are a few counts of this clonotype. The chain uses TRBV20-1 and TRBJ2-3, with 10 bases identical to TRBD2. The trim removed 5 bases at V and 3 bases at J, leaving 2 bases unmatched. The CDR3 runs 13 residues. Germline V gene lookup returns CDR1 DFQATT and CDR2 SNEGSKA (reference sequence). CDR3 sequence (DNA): TGCAGTGCTGTACTAGCGGGGACAGATACGCAGTATTTT. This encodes CSAVLAGTDTQYF.

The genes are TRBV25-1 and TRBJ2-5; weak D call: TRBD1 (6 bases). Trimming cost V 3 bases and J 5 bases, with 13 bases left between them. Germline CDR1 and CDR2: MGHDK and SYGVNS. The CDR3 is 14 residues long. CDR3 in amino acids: CASSDPLGAETQYF. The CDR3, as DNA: TGTGCCAGCAGTGATCCGCTGGGGGCCGAGACCCAGTACTTC.

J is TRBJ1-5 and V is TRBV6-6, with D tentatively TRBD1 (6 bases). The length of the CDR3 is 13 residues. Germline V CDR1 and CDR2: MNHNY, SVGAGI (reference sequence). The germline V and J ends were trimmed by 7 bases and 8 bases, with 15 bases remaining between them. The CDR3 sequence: CASKGGGREPQHF. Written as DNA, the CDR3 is TGTGCCAGCAAGGGAGGGGGGCGGGAGCCCCAGCATTTT.

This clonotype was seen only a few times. The CDR3 spells CASSLGYAPQEKLFF. CDR3 nucleotide sequence: TGTGCCAGCAGCTTAGGCTACGCCCCGCAGGAAAAACTGTTTTTT. This sequence joins TRBV11-2 and TRBJ1-4, with D hard to call. Deletions cut 1 base from V and 8 bases from J, with 14 bases between. The CDR3 covers 15 residues. The germline V gene has CDR1 SGHAT and CDR2 FQNNGV.

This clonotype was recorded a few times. In nucleotides, the CDR3 is TGTGCCAGCAGTACCGCCGGGACAGGGAAATACGAGCAGTACTTC. Its protein product is CASSTAGTGKYEQYF. The chain combines TRBV28 with TRBJ2-7; TRBD1 matches 9 bases. Trimming removed 5 bases from V and 4 bases from J; junction bases left unmatched: 9. This CDR3 comprises 15 residues. Germline V gene lookup returns CDR1 MDHEN and CDR2 SYDVKM.

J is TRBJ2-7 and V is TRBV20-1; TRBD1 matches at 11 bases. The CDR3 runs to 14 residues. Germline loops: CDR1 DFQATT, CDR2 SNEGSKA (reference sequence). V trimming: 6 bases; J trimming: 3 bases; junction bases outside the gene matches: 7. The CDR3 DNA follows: TGCAGTGCCCATCGGACAGGGGGCGGCTACGAGCAGTACTTC. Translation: CSAHRTGGGYEQYF.

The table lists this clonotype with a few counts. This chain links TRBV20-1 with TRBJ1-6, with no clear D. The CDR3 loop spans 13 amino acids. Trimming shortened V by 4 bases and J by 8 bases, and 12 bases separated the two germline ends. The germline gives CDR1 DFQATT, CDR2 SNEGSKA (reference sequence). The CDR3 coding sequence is TGCAGTGCTACCCCCAGCTCCCATTCACCCCTCCACTTT. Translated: CSATPSSHSPLHF.

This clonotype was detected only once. The CDR3 DNA reads TGTGCCAGCAGCCAAGTTAGGGGGGTCCTAGAGGACACTGAAGCTTTCTTT. Translation gives CASSQVRGVLEDTEAFF. V gene TRBV4-2 combines with J gene TRBJ1-1; perhaps TRBD1 as D (6 bases). V was shortened by 1 base and J by 3 bases, with 18 bases between the two germline ends. From germline, CDR1 is LGHNA and CDR2 YNFKEQ. The CDR3 has 17 residues.

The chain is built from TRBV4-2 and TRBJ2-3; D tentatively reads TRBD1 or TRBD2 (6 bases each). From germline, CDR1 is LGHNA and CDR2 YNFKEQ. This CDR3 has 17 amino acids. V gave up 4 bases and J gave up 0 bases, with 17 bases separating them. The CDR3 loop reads CASSRGRRGSSTDTQYF. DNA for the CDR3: TGTGCCAGCAGCCGAGGCCGGAGGGGGTCTAGCACAGATACGCAGTATTTT.

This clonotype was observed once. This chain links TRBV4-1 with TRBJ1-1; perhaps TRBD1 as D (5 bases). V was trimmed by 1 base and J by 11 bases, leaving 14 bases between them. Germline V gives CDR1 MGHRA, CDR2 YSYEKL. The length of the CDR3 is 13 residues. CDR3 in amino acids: CASSQVLGENAFF. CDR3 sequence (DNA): TGCGCCAGCAGCCAAGTCTTAGGGGAGAACGCTTTCTTT.

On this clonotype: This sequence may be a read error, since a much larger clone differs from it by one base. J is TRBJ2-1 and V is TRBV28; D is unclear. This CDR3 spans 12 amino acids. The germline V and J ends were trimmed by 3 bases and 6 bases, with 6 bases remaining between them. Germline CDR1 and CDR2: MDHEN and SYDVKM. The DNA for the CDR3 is TGTGCCAGCAGTTTTCAGGTCAATGAGCAGTTCTTC. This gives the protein CASSFQVNEQFF.

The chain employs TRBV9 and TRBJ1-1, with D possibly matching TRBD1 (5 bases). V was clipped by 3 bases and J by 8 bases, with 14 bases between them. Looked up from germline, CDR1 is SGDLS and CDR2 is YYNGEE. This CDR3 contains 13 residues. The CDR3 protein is CASSGYRDAEAFF. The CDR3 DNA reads TGTGCCAGCAGCGGGTACCGGGACGCCGAAGCTTTCTTT.

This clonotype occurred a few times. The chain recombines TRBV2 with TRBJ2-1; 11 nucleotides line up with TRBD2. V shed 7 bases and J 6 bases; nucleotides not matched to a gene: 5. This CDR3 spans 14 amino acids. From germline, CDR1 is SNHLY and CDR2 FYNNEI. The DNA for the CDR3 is TGTGCCAGCATAGGACTAGCGGGCCCCAATGAGCAGTTCTTC. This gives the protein CASIGLAGPNEQFF.

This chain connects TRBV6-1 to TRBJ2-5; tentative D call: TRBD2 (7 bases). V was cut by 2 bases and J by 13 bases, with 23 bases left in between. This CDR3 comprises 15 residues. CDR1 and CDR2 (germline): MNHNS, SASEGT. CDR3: CASSELWGGRSRRYF. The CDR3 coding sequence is TGTGCCAGCAGTGAATTGTGGGGGGGCCGATCGAGGCGGTACTTC.

As DNA, the CDR3 is TGTGCCATCAGGAGGACAGGGGAAAGGGAGACCCAGTACTTC. This gives the protein CAIRRTGERETQYF. The V and J genes are TRBV10-3 and TRBJ2-5; 9 nucleotides line up with TRBD1. CDR3 length: 14 amino acids. V shed 6 bases, J shed 5 bases, and the junction held 7 bases outside the gene matches. Germline V lookup: CDR1 ENHRY, CDR2 SYGVKD.

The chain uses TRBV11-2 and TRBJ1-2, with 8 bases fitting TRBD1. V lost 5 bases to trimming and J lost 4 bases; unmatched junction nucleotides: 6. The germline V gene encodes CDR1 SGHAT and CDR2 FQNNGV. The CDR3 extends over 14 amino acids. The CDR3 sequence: CASSTLTGVYGYTF. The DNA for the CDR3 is TGTGCCAGCAGCACCCTGACAGGGGTCTATGGCTACACCTTC.

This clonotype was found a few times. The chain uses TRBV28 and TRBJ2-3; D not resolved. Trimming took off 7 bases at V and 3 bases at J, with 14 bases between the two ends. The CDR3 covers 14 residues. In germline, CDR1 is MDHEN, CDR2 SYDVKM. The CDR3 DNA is TGTGCCAGCACCCCGATAGGACGGACAGATACGCAGTATTTT. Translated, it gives CASTPIGRTDTQYF.